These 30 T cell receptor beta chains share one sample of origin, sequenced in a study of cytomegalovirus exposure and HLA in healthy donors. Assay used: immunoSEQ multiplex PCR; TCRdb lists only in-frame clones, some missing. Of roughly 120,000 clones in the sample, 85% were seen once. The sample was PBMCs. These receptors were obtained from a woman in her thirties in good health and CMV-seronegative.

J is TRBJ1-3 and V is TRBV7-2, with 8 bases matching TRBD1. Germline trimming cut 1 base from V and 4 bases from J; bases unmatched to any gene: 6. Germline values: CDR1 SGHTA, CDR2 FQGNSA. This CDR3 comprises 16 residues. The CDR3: CASSLGARGLGNTIYF. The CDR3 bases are TGTGCCAGCAGCTTAGGGGCCAGGGGGCTCGGAAACACCATATATTTT.

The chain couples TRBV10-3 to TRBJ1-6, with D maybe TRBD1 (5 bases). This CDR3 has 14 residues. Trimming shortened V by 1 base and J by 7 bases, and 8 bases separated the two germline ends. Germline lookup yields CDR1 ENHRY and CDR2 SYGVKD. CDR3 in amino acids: CAISEWGGNSPLHF. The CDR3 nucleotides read TGTGCCATCAGTGAGTGGGGGGGAAATTCACCCCTCCACTTT.

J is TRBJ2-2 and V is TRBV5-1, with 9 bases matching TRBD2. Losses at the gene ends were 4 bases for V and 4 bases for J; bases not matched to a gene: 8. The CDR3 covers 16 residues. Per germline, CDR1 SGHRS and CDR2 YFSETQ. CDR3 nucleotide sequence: TGCGCCAGCAGCCCGGGGACTAGCTACGGCACCGGGGAGCTGTTTTTT. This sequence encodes CASSPGTSYGTGELFF.

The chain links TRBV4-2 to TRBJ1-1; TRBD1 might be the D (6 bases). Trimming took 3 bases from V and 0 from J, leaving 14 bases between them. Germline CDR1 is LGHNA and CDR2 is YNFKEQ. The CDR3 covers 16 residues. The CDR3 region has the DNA TGTGCCAGCAGCCATTGGCGGACAGCCCTGAACACTGAAGCTTTCTTT. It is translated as CASSHWRTALNTEAFF.

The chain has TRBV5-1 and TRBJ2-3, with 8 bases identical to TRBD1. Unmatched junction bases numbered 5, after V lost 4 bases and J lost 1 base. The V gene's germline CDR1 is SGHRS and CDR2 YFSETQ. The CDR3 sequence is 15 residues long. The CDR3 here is CASSQQGAGTDTQYF. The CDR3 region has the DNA TGCGCCAGCAGCCAGCAGGGGGCCGGCACAGATACGCAGTATTTT.

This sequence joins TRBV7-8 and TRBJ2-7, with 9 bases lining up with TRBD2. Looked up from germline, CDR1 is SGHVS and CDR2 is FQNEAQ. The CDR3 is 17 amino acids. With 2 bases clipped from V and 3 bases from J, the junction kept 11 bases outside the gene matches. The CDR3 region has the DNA TGTGCCAGCAGCTTAAATTTCGGCAGCGGGGGGAACTACGAGCAGTACTTC. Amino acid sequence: CASSLNFGSGGNYEQYF.

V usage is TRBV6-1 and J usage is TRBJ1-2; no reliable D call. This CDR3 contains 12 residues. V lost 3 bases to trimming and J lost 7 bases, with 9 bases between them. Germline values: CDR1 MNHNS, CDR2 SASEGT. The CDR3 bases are TGTGCCAGCAGTGAGAGGCAGTTTGGCTACACCTTC. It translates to CASSERQFGYTF.

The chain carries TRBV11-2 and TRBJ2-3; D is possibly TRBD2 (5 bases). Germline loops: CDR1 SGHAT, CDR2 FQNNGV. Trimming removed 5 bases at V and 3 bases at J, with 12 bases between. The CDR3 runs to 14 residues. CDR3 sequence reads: CASSLTAATDTQYF. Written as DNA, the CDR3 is TGTGCCAGCAGCCTCACAGCGGCAACAGATACGCAGTATTTT.

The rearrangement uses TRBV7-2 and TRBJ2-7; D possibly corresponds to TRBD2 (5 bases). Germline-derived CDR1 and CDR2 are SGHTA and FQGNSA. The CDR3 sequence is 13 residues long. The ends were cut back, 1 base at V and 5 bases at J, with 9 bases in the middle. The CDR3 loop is CASSLVPRDEQYF. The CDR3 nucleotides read TGTGCCAGCAGCTTAGTCCCGAGGGACGAGCAGTACTTC. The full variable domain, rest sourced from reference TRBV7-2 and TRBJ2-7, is GAGVSQSPSNKVTEKGKDVELRCDPISGHTALYWYRQSLGQGLEFLIYFQGNSAPDKSGLPSDRFSAERTGGSVSTLTIQRTQQEDSAVYLCASSLVPRDEQYFGPGTRLTVT.

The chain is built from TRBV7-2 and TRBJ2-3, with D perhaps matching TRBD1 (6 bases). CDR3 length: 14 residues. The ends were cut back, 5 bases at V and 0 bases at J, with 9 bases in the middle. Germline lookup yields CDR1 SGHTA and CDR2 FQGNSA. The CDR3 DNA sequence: TGTGCCAGCAGCGACGACAGGAGCACAGATACGCAGTATTTT. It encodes CASSDDRSTDTQYF.

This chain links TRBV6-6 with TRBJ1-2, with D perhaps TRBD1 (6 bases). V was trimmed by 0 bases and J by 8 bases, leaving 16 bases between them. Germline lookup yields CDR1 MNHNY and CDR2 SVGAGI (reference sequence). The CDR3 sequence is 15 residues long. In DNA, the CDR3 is TGTGCCAGCAGTTACTCGGGGGACATTGTCTTCGGCTACACCTTC. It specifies CASSYSGDIVFGYTF.

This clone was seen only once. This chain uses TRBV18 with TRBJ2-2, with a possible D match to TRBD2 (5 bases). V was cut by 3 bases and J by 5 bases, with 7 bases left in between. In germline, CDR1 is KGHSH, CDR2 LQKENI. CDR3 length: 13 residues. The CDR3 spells CASSPRGTGELFF. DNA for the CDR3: TGTGCCAGCTCACCTCGCGGGACCGGGGAGCTGTTTTTT.

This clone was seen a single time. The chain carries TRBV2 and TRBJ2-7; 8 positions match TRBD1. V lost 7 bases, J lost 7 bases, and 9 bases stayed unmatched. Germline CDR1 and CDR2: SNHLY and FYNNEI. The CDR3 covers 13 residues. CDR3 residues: CASTWTGSGEQYF. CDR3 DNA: TGTGCCAGCACCTGGACAGGGTCAGGAGAGCAGTACTTC. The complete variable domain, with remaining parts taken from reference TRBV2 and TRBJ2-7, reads EPEVTQTPSHQVTQMGQEVILRCVPISNHLYFYWYRQILGQKVEFLVSFYNNEISEKSEIFDDQFSVERPDGSNFTLKIRSTKLEDSAMYFCASTWTGSGEQYFGPGTRLTVT.

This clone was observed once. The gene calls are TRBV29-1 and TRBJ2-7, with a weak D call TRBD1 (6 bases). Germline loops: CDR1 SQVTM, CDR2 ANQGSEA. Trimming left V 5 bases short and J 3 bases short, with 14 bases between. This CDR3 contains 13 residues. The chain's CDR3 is CSVSIGGHYEQYF. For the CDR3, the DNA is TGCAGCGTTAGTATAGGGGGACACTACGAGCAGTACTTC.

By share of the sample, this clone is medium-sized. CDR3 loop: CASNGAFSYEQYF. The DNA for the CDR3 is TGTGCCAGCAATGGGGCCTTTAGCTACGAGCAGTACTTC. The V gene is TRBV2, the J gene TRBJ2-7; TRBD1 might be the D (5 bases). The CDR3 totals 13 residues. Deletions cut 7 bases from V and 3 bases from J, with 13 bases between. Germline CDR1 reads SNHLY; CDR2 reads FYNNEI.

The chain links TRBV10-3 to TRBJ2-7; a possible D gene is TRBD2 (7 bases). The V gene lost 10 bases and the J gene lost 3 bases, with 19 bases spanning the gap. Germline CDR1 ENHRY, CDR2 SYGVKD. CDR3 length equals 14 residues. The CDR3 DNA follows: TGTGCCACGCGGGGCCCAGGGGAGGGCTACGAGCAGTACTTC. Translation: CATRGPGEGYEQYF.

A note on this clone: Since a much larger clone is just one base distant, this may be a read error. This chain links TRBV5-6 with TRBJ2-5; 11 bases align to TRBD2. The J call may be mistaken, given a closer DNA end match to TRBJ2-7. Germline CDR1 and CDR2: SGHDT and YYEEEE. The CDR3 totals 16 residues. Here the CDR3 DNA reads TGTGCCAGCAGCTTCCCGACTAGCGGGGCCTCCTACGAGCAGTACTTC. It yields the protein CASSFPTSGASYEQYF.

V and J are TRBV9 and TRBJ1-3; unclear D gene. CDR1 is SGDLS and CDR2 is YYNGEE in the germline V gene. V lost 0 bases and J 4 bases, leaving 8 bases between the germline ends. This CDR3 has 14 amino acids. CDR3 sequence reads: CASSVAGQGNTIYF. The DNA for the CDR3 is TGTGCCAGCAGCGTAGCTGGGCAGGGAAACACCATATATTTT.

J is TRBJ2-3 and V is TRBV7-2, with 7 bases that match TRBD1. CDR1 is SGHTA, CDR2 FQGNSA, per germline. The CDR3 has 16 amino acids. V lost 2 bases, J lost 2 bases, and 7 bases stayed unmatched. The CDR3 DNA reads TGTGCCAGCAGCTTATGGCCCGGGACAGCCACAGATACGCAGTATTTT. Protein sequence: CASSLWPGTATDTQYF.

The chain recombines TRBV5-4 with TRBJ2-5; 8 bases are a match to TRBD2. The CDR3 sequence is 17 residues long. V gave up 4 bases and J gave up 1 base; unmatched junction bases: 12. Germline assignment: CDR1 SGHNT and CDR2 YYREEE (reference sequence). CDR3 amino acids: CASSPGLGTRSQETQYF. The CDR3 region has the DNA TGTGCCAGCAGCCCTGGACTGGGGACTAGGTCCCAAGAGACCCAGTACTTC.

As DNA, the CDR3 is TGTGCCAGCAGTTTAGGGGGACAGGGCTACGAGCAGTACTTC. Translation: CASSLGGQGYEQYF. This chain joins TRBV27 and TRBJ2-7; 9 bases match TRBD1. The CDR3 sequence is 14 residues long. J was trimmed by 3 bases and V by 2 bases; bases with no gene match: 2. Germline V gene data show CDR1 as MNHEY and CDR2 as SMNVEV (reference sequence).

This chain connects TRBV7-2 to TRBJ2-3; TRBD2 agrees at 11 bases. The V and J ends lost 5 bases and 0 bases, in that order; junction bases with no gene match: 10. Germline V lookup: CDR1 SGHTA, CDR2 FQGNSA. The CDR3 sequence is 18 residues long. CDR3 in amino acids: CASSIPSGGFSSTDTQYF. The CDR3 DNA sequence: TGTGCCAGCAGCATCCCTAGCGGGGGGTTCTCTAGCACAGATACGCAGTATTTT.

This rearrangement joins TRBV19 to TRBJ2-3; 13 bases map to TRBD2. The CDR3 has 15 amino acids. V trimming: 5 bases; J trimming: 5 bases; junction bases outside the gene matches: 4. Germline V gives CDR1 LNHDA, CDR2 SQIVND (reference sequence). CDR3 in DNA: TGTGCCAGTAGTGCACTAGCGGGGGGGGGAGATACGCAGTATTTT. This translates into CASSALAGGGDTQYF.

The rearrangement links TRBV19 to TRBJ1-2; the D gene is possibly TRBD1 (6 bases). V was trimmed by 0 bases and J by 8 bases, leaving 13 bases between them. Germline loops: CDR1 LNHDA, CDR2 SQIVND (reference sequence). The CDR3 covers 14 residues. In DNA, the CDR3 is TGTGCCAGTAGTATAGAACCGGGACATGGGGGCTACACCTTC. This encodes CASSIEPGHGGYTF.

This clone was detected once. The CDR3 region is CASALGGTGPYNEQFF. For the CDR3, the DNA is TGTGCTAGTGCCTTGGGTGGGACAGGACCTTACAATGAGCAGTTCTTC. The chain carries TRBV12-5 and TRBJ2-1; 8 positions agree with TRBD1. The CDR3 loop spans 16 amino acids. Germline V gene data show CDR1 as LGHNT and CDR2 as FRNRAP. V shed 7 bases, J shed 4 bases, and the junction held 12 bases outside the gene matches.

The CDR3 loop is CAWSVLTGIPSYNSPLHF. Written as DNA, the CDR3 is TGTGCCTGGAGTGTTCTAACAGGGATCCCCTCCTATAATTCACCCCTCCACTTT. The gene calls are TRBV30 and TRBJ1-6; a weak D match, TRBD1 (6 bases). The germline V gene has CDR1 GTSNPN and CDR2 SVGIG (reference sequence). Trimming took 0 bases from V and 0 from J, leaving 15 bases between them. CDR3 size: 18 residues.

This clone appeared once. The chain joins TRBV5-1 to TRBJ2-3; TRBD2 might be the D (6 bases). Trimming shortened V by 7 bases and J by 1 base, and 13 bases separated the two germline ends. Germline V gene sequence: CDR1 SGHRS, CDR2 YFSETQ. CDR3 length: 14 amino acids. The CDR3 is CASAGTPGTDTQYF. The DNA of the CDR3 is TGCGCCAGCGCCGGGACTCCCGGCACAGATACGCAGTATTTT.

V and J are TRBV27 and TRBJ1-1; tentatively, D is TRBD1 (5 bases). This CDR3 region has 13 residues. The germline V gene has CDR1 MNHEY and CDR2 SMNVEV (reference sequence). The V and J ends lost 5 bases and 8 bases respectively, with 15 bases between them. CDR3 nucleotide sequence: TGTGCCAGCAGTCGGGGGGGAGGTGCCGAAGCTTTCTTT. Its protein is CASSRGGGAEAFF.

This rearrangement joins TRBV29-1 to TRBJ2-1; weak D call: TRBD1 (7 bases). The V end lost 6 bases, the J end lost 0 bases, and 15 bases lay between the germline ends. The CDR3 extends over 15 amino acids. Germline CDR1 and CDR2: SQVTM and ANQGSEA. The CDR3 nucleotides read TGCAGCGTCACCGGGGGACAGAGCTCCTACAATGAGCAGTTCTTC. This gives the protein CSVTGGQSSYNEQFF.

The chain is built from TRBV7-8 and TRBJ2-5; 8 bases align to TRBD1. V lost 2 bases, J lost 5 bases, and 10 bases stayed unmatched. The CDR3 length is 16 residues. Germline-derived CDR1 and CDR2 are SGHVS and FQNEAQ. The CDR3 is CASSLNPGQARETQYF. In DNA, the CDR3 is TGTGCCAGCAGCTTAAACCCGGGACAGGCGAGGGAGACCCAGTACTTC. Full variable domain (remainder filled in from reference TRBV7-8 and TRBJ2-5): GAGVSQSPRYKVAKRGQDVALRCDPISGHVSLFWYQQALGQGPEFLTYFQNEAQLDKSGLPSDRFFAERPEGSVSTLKIQRTQQEDSAVYLCASSLNPGQARETQYFGPGTRLLVL.